This T cell receptor (beta chain) stems from a study of blood T cell repertoires in COVID-19. Looking at the study overall: Collection of acute and convalescent COVID-19 samples took place in the United States, Italy and Spain. T cells, B-cell-depleted T cells, or PBMCs provided the cDNA or gDNA that served as material.

Methods used by the authors: From reference gene primer amplification, estimates of nucleated cell counts were derived. The protocol was immunoSEQ multiplex PCR, while the TCRdb copy is restricted to in-frame clones and leaves out a portion. The V and J calls and clone size come from that table; D and trimming were worked out from the DNA. The table lists about 160,000 clones, 85% of them singletons. This CDR3 is built from 15 residues. Germline CDR1 reads MNHEY; CDR2 reads SVGAGI. The table lists this clone with a count of one. Compared with germline, one end of the junction differs, possibly owing to a read error.

The specimen sequenced was peripheral blood. V gene TRBV6-5 combines with J gene TRBJ1-2, with unresolved D. This clonotype was obtained from a man aged 35 to 55 with acute or convalescent COVID-19. This CDR3 is CASTDHLPTNYDYTF. DNA for the CDR3: TGTGCCAGCACCGACCACCTCCCAACTAACTATGACTACACCTTC.